Listed below are T cell receptor beta chains from one sample, sequenced in a study of cytomegalovirus exposure and HLA in healthy donors. Clones were sequenced by immunoSEQ multiplex PCR, and TCRdb holds only the in-frame ones, with some missing. The sample yields around 230,000 clones, about 75% seen once. The sequencing sample was made of PBMCs. These receptors came from a male donor in good health and CMV-seronegative. Each CDR3 is given with its conserved first and last residue. Each record gives: D gene, clone size, V gene, J gene, CDR3 DNA, CDR3 protein. A D gene is named only where the DNA matches it firmly. Only some rows state a clone size, as once, few, many or a class for expanded clones.

D: -
size: -
V: TRBV5-6
J: TRBJ2-2
DNA: TGTGCCAGCAGCTTTCTTGACAGAGCAAACACCGGGGAGCTGTTTTTT
CDR3: CASSFLDRANTGELFF

D: TRBD1
size: -
V: TRBV5-1
J: TRBJ1-6
DNA: TGCGCCAGCCGCCAGGGGGCGAGCTCCTATAATTCACCCCTCCACTTT
CDR3: CASRQGASSYNSPLHF

D: -
size: -
V: TRBV5-6
J: TRBJ2-1
DNA: TGTGCCAGCAGCACCGGGACTTCTTACAATGAGCAGTTCTTC
CDR3: CASSTGTSYNEQFF

D: TRBD1
size: once
V: TRBV6-1
J: TRBJ2-2
DNA: TGTGCCAGCCGAGGACAGGGATTCGCCGGGGAGCTGTTTTTT
CDR3: CASRGQGFAGELFF

D: -
size: -
V: TRBV6-5
J: TRBJ1-2
DNA: TGTGCCAGCAGTGTGGGACAAGCTAACTATGGCTACACCTTC
CDR3: CASSVGQANYGYTF

D: -
size: -
V: TRBV27
J: TRBJ2-1
DNA: TGTGCCAGCCATCCGTCGGGAGAGGTTCAGCAGTTCTTC
CDR3: CASHPSGEVQQFF

D: TRBD2
size: few
V: TRBV7-3
J: TRBJ2-1
DNA: TGTGCCAGCAGCTCTGGCCCTAGCGGGAGCTCCTACAATGAGCAGTTCTTC
CDR3: CASSSGPSGSSYNEQFF

D: -
size: -
V: TRBV5-1
J: TRBJ2-2
DNA: TGCGCCAGCAGCTTGGCTTTCGCGGGAAGGGACACCGGGGAGCTGTTTTTT
CDR3: CASSLAFAGRDTGELFF

D: TRBD1
size: -
V: TRBV4-3
J: TRBJ1-1
DNA: TGCGCCAGCAGCCGGACGGACAGGGAAAACACTGAAGCTTTCTTT
CDR3: CASSRTDRENTEAFF

D: -
size: -
V: TRBV30
J: TRBJ1-1
DNA: TGTGCCTGGAGTGTAGCTGCTAGTGTGGGTGGAAAAGCTTTCTTT
CDR3: CAWSVAASVGGKAFF

D: -
size: -
V: TRBV6-4
J: TRBJ2-3
DNA: TGTGCCAGCAGTAGTGGGCTAACCTACGCCACAGATACGCAGTATTTT
CDR3: CASSSGLTYATDTQYF

D: TRBD1
size: -
V: TRBV9
J: TRBJ2-3
DNA: TGTGCCAGCAGCCCAGGGACAGGCGGAACGCAGTATTTT
CDR3: CASSPGTGGTQYF

D: -
size: -
V: TRBV5-1
J: TRBJ2-2
DNA: TGCGCCAGCAGCTCCAGGGGTCGGACCGGGGAGCTGTTTTTT
CDR3: CASSSRGRTGELFF

D: TRBD2
size: -
V: TRBV7-3
J: TRBJ2-1
DNA: TGTGCCAGCAGCTTAACTTTTAGCGGGAGTGCAAATGAGCAGTTCTTC
CDR3: CASSLTFSGSANEQFF

D: TRBD1
size: -
V: TRBV7-3
J: TRBJ1-1
DNA: TGTGCCAGCAGCCAGGGGGGCAGGGCTGAAGCTTTCTTT
CDR3: CASSQGGRAEAFF

D: -
size: -
V: TRBV5-6
J: TRBJ1-2
DNA: TGTGCCAGCAGCTTGGACAGCACAGGGCCTCACTATGGCTACACCTTC
CDR3: CASSLDSTGPHYGYTF

D: -
size: -
V: TRBV2
J: TRBJ1-6
DNA: TGTGCCAGCAGTGAAGCCCGGTATAATTCACCCCTCCACTTT
CDR3: CASSEARYNSPLHF

D: TRBD1
size: -
V: TRBV7-9
J: TRBJ1-4
DNA: TGTGCCAGCAGCGCCGGGACAGGGGCTAATGAAAAACTGTTTTTT
CDR3: CASSAGTGANEKLFF

D: TRBD1
size: -
V: TRBV9
J: TRBJ2-3
DNA: TGTGCCAGCAGCGTAGGGCACAGGGGGCGCGTCACAGATACGCAGTATTTT
CDR3: CASSVGHRGRVTDTQYF

D: -
size: -
V: TRBV28
J: TRBJ1-1
DNA: TGTGCCAGCAGTTTAGGTTGGAGGACTACTGAAGCTTTCTTT
CDR3: CASSLGWRTTEAFF

D: TRBD1
size: -
V: TRBV18
J: TRBJ1-2
DNA: TGTGCCAGCTCACCGGACAGGGGCGCGAGCTATGGCTACACCTTC
CDR3: CASSPDRGASYGYTF

D: TRBD2
size: once
V: TRBV15
J: TRBJ2-3
DNA: TGTGCCACCAGCAGCCCGACTAGCGGGAGGAGTTTGTCAGATACGCAGTATTTT
CDR3: CATSSPTSGRSLSDTQYF

D: -
size: -
V: TRBV28
J: TRBJ1-5
DNA: TGTGCCAGCAGGTCGACAGGTTATAGCAATCAGCCCCAGCATTTT
CDR3: CASRSTGYSNQPQHF

D: TRBD2
size: -
V: TRBV7-9
J: TRBJ2-1
DNA: TGTGCCAGCAGCTTAGGGGTTAGCGGGGTGGCAAACTACAATGAGCAGTTCTTC
CDR3: CASSLGVSGVANYNEQFF

D: TRBD1
size: -
V: TRBV14
J: TRBJ1-1
DNA: TGTGCCAGCAGCCAAGCCGACAGGGGGGCCGCCACTGAAGCTTTCTTT
CDR3: CASSQADRGAATEAFF

D: -
size: -
V: TRBV7-9
J: TRBJ1-2
DNA: TGTGCCAGCAGCCGTGGGGAGGCCTACCTCTATGGCTACACCTTC
CDR3: CASSRGEAYLYGYTF

D: TRBD1
size: -
V: TRBV2
J: TRBJ1-5
DNA: TGTGCCAGCAGTGATATTCAGGGGGAGCAGCCCCAGCATTTT
CDR3: CASSDIQGEQPQHF

D: -
size: -
V: TRBV20-1
J: TRBJ2-7
DNA: TGCAGTGCTAGAGATCGCAGGGTAACAAACTTC
CDR3: CSARDRRVTNF

D: -
size: -
V: TRBV19
J: TRBJ1-1
DNA: TGTGCCAGTAGTAGAGGAACTGAAGCTTTCTTT
CDR3: CASSRGTEAFF

D: TRBD1
size: -
V: TRBV30
J: TRBJ1-2
DNA: TGTGCCTGGAGTAGCCCGGGGGACAGAACCAATGGCTACACCTTC
CDR3: CAWSSPGDRTNGYTF

D: TRBD1
size: -
V: TRBV5-1
J: TRBJ2-7
DNA: TGCGCCAGCAGCTTGGTAGACAGGGAGAACGAGCAGTACTTC
CDR3: CASSLVDRENEQYF

D: TRBD2
size: -
V: TRBV5-1
J: TRBJ2-7
DNA: TGCGCCAGCAGCTGGGGGGGCGAGCAGTACTTC
CDR3: CASSWGGEQYF

D: -
size: -
V: TRBV30
J: TRBJ2-7
DNA: TGTGCCTGGAGTGTCAGGGTTGCGGGACCACCCTACGAGCAGTACTTC
CDR3: CAWSVRVAGPPYEQYF

D: TRBD1
size: -
V: TRBV28
J: TRBJ2-2
DNA: TGTGCCAGCAGCTCCCGGGACAGGGGGCCCGGGGAGCTGTTTTTT
CDR3: CASSSRDRGPGELFF

D: -
size: -
V: TRBV4-3
J: TRBJ2-7
DNA: TGCGCCAGCAGCCAACGGCAGGCCTACGAGCAGCACTTC
CDR3: CASSQRQAYEQHF

D: -
size: -
V: TRBV10-3
J: TRBJ2-1
DNA: TGTGCCATCAGTGGGGGGGGCAGGCTCTCCTACAATGAGCAGTTCTTC
CDR3: CAISGGGRLSYNEQFF

D: -
size: -
V: TRBV7-2
J: TRBJ2-1
DNA: TGTGCCAGCAGCCCAACATATTACAATGAGCAGTTCTTC
CDR3: CASSPTYYNEQFF

D: TRBD1
size: -
V: TRBV4-3
J: TRBJ2-7
DNA: TGCGCCAGCAGCCTAGAGGGGGGGACAGGGTACGAGCAGTACTTC
CDR3: CASSLEGGTGYEQYF

D: TRBD1
size: -
V: TRBV29-1
J: TRBJ2-5
DNA: TGCAGCGTTGGGGGCCGGGACAGGGGGCTAGGGGAGCAGTACTTC
CDR3: CSVGGRDRGLGEQYF

D: TRBD2
size: once
V: TRBV5-6
J: TRBJ2-7
DNA: TGTGCCAGCAGCAATTTTGGCGGGAGGGCTTCGTACGAGCAGTACTTC
CDR3: CASSNFGGRASYEQYF

D: TRBD1
size: once
V: TRBV15
J: TRBJ1-1
DNA: TGTGCCACCAGCAGAGAGGGACAGGGAACTGAAGCTTTCTTT
CDR3: CATSREGQGTEAFF

D: TRBD1
size: -
V: TRBV19
J: TRBJ1-5
DNA: TGTGCCAGTAGTATATTGGACAGGCCTCAGCCCCAGCATTTT
CDR3: CASSILDRPQPQHF

D: TRBD1
size: -
V: TRBV7-9
J: TRBJ2-1
DNA: TGTGCCAGCAGCCCAGACAGGGAAGAGGATGAGCAGTTCTTC
CDR3: CASSPDREEDEQFF

D: -
size: -
V: TRBV28
J: TRBJ1-1
DNA: TGTGCCAGCAGTTTGGGGGGTTTGAACACTGAAGCTTTCTTT
CDR3: CASSLGGLNTEAFF

D: -
size: -
V: TRBV6-4
J: TRBJ1-1
DNA: TGTGCCAGCAGTGACACCGATCGGGGCACTGAAGCTTTCTTT
CDR3: CASSDTDRGTEAFF

D: TRBD1
size: -
V: TRBV18
J: TRBJ1-1
DNA: TGTGCCAGCTTGCGACAGGGTTTAAATGAAGCTTTCTTT
CDR3: CASLRQGLNEAFF

D: TRBD2
size: -
V: TRBV27
J: TRBJ2-7
DNA: TGTGCCAGCAGCCCGGGTAGCGGGAGTCCCCTACACTACGAGCAGTACTTC
CDR3: CASSPGSGSPLHYEQYF

D: TRBD1
size: -
V: TRBV5-4
J: TRBJ2-1
DNA: TGTGCCAGCAGCGAGGGACAGGGGCCGGCGGAGCAGTTCTTC
CDR3: CASSEGQGPAEQFF

D: -
size: -
V: TRBV7-6
J: TRBJ2-1
DNA: TGTGCCAGCAGCTCCGACACCAGCTCCTACAATGAGCAGTTCTTC
CDR3: CASSSDTSSYNEQFF

D: TRBD1
size: -
V: TRBV27
J: TRBJ2-5
DNA: TGTGCCAGCAGTCCGGGACAGCTACAAGAGACCCAGTACTTC
CDR3: CASSPGQLQETQYF